The subject of this entry is one TCR beta chain. The germline gives CDR1 SQVTM, CDR2 ANQGSEA. CDR3 size: 10 residues. Trimming shortened V by 4 bases and J by 8 bases, and 8 bases separated the two germline ends. This record belongs to a study of blood T cell repertoires in COVID-19. Some clones are missing from TCRdb's copy, which holds only in-frame ones; the method was immunoSEQ multiplex PCR. The sample holds approximately 130,000 clones, 80% to 85% seen once. For recovered donors of Cohort 3, there were two negative PCRs, clearance, or symptom resolution. Input material: PBMCs or T cells enriched from blood (not recorded which). This TCR was sampled from a man aged 25-45 years who had recovered from COVID-19. The J gene is TRBJ1-1, the V gene TRBV29-1; D gene ambiguous. CDR3 protein: CSVVSGEAFF. The CDR3, as DNA: TGCAGCGTTGTTTCAGGCGAAGCTTTCTTT. Full variable domain (remainder filled in from reference TRBV29-1 and TRBJ1-1): SAVISQKPSRDICQRGTSLTIQCQVDSQVTMMFWYRQQPGQSLTLIATANQGSEATYESGFVIDKFPISRPNLTFSTLTVSNMSPEDSSIYLCSVVSGEAFFGQGTRLTVV.